Listed here is a single T cell receptor (beta chain). This clonotype showed up just a few times. Its antigen has not been determined. The input lacks base qualities; no much larger clone sits a single base away. Its CDR3 holds 13 amino acids, cysteine through phenylalanine. The kept DNA is CDR3 alone, 39 bases in frame from the first base. Cut back by 3 bases and 12 bases, the V and J ends lie 14 bases apart. For CDR1 and CDR2, the germline V gene lists KGHDR and SFDVKD. The data were obtained in a study of CD8+CD57+ T cells in acquired aplastic anemia (dated by TCRdb to 2016 to 2018). Turning to the overall study: Extracted DNA from sorted CD4+ and CD8+ cells averaged 3.2 ug, ranging from roughly 0.19 to 27.4 ug. CD8+CD57+ expansion was defined as a frequency above the mean frequency observed in healthy subjects.

TCR beta VDJ combination and CDR3 sequence profiling used genomic DNA as the template. An Illumina HiSeq 2000 was used for TCR repertoire sequencing. Per the source publication's procedure: Repertoires were assessed using TRBV/TRBJ rearrangement plots, CDR3 size and DJ length profiles, and Simpson's diversity index. Whichever DNA sequence was most abundant in the deep sequencing data was defined as the immunodominant clone. CDR3 amino acid sequences were checked for sharing between subjects and were compared against published repertoires and the VDJdb database. Starting from the raw public reads, TCRdb applied fastp trimming at Q25, assembled clones with MiXCR and retained in-frame beta chains. A single entry per CDR3 protein holds the most common genes and DNA from its merged rows. These V and J calls rely on TCRdb rather than the paper's analysis. This sample lists 150,000 or so distinct CDR3 sequences; about 50% were detected once. Roughly 12% of the sample belongs to the ten largest clones.

The patients picked for sequencing were ones in whom flow cytometry had shown an expansion of CD8+CD57+ cells. All patients had severe acquired aplastic anemia diagnosed by International Study of Aplastic Anemia and Agranulocytosis and Camitta criteria. No therapy had been received by the patients at the time of blood sampling. The study deep-sequenced TCR repertoires of sorted CD4+ and CD8+ blood T cells from severe aplastic anemia patients and healthy subjects. In the USA, patient enrollment took place under clinicaltrials.gov protocols 00001620, 01623167, 00001397, 00071045, 00081523 and 00961064. Ficoll-Paque density gradient centrifugation was used to isolate peripheral blood mononuclear cells. Before DNA was extracted, CD4+ and CD8+ T cells were sorted using either FACS or magnetic beads. Here is what the overall study found, with its caveats: No significant difference in CD8+ Simpson's diversity was found between patients and healthy controls (P=0.060). Approximately 31 CD8+ CDR3 sequences were found in both patients and controls but appeared to be highly expressed in patients and within the immunodominant clones of the patients.

This sequence originates from a human donor with aplastic anemia. The chain was built from TRBV24-1 and TRBJ2-1; confidence is insufficient to name the D gene. The source material was sorted CD4+, CD8+, or CD8+CD57+ T cells (not recorded which) from PBMCs. The CDR3 in this case is CATSDAITMRQFF. The nucleotide sequence is TGTGCCACCAGTGATGCTATCACAATGAGGCAGTTCTTC.